Below are 9 T cell receptor beta chains sequenced from a single sample in a study of CD8+ T cells in alopecia areata. Following RNA extraction, reverse transcription yielded cDNA that acted as the sequencing template. Assay: immunoSEQ multiplex PCR; the TCRdb copy retains only in-frame clones and omits some. The sample shows about 120,000 clones, 55% to 60% of them seen only once. The sample's treatment: oral pan-JAK inhibitor, 5-10 mg twice daily. The specimen was CD4+ T cells sorted from blood, collected at week 24, from a patient treated with tofacitinib. Receptor source: a human donor with alopecia areata.

V usage is TRBV28 and J usage is TRBJ1-1, with D tentatively TRBD1 (6 bases). The germline CDR1 and CDR2 sequences are MDHEN and SYDVKM. V was shortened by 3 bases and J by 2 bases, with 10 bases between the two germline ends. The CDR3 has 14 amino acids. CDR3 DNA sequence: TGTGCCAGCAGTTTCCACAGGGTTAACACTGAAGCTTTCTTT. It specifies CASSFHRVNTEAFF. The full variable domain, in which reference TRBV28 and TRBJ1-1 provide the parts outside the CDR3, is DVKVTQSSRYLVKRTGEKVFLECVQDMDHENMFWYRQDPGLGLRLIYFSYDVKMKEKGDIPEGYSVSREKKERFSLILESASTNQTSMYLCASSFHRVNTEAFFGQGTRLTVV.

The chain couples TRBV7-9 to TRBJ1-2; D not resolved. Trimming removed 2 bases at V and 6 bases at J, with 10 bases between. The length of the CDR3 is 13 residues. Germline values: CDR1 SEHNR, CDR2 FQNEAQ (reference sequence). CDR3 in amino acids: CASSLHLGHGYTF. The CDR3 DNA is TGTGCCAGCAGCTTACATCTCGGTCATGGCTACACCTTC.

V gene TRBV15 combines with J gene TRBJ1-1, with 8 bases that match TRBD1. The V gene's germline CDR1 is LNHNV and CDR2 YYDKDF (reference sequence). Trimming cost V 7 bases and J 2 bases; bases outside gene matches: 18. The CDR3 is made up of 18 amino acids. CDR3 bases: TGTGCCACCACTTCCCTGAGATTAGTACAGGGGGGAAACACTGAAGCTTTCTTT. Translation: CATTSLRLVQGGNTEAFF.

This chain joins TRBV15 and TRBJ1-6; D possibly corresponds to TRBD1 (6 bases). Trimming removed 5 bases from V and 13 bases from J, with 21 bases in between. Germline CDR1 LNHNV, CDR2 YYDKDF (reference sequence). This CDR3 is 15 amino acids long. The CDR3 sequence is CATSGMGAGGRPLHF. CDR3 bases: TGTGCCACCAGCGGAATGGGGGCCGGGGGGCGGCCCCTCCACTTT.

This chain connects TRBV7-2 to TRBJ2-3, with TRBD2 identical over 8 bases. Losses at the gene ends were 1 base for V and 3 bases for J; bases not matched to a gene: 9. This CDR3 has 17 amino acids. Germline-derived CDR1 and CDR2 are SGHTA and FQGNSA. The CDR3 spells CASSLDLGTSGTDTQYF. The CDR3 DNA follows: TGTGCCAGCAGCTTAGATCTGGGTACTAGCGGTACAGATACGCAGTATTTT. The full variable domain, with the rest looked up from reference TRBV7-2 and TRBJ2-3, is GAGVSQSPSNKVTEKGKDVELRCDPISGHTALYWYRQSLGQGLEFLIYFQGNSAPDKSGLPSDRFSAERTGGSVSTLTIQRTQQEDSAVYLCASSLDLGTSGTDTQYFGPGTRLTVL.

This CDR3 reads CASRTPGEPTEAFF. The CDR3 coding sequence is TGTGCCAGCAGGACCCCGGGGGAACCAACTGAAGCTTTCTTT. V usage is TRBV27 and J usage is TRBJ1-1; possible D gene TRBD1, 5 bases. V dropped 6 bases and J dropped 5 bases, with 16 bases sitting between them. Germline values: CDR1 MNHEY, CDR2 SMNVEV (reference sequence). This CDR3 contains 14 residues.

The V call is TRBV30, the J call TRBJ1-6; TRBD1 might be the D (5 bases). CDR1 GTSNPN and CDR2 SVGIG come from the germline V gene (reference sequence). This CDR3 region has 15 residues. The germline V and J ends were trimmed by 8 bases and 0 bases, with 14 bases remaining between them. The CDR3 protein is CARGGESSYNSPLHF. Written as DNA, the CDR3 is TGTGCCCGTGGGGGGGAGAGCTCCTATAATTCACCCCTCCACTTT.

V usage is TRBV7-9 and J usage is TRBJ2-5, with a possible D match to TRBD2 (6 bases). The CDR3 loop spans 16 amino acids. V was trimmed by 1 base and J by 5 bases, leaving 17 bases between them. Germline lookup yields CDR1 SEHNR and CDR2 FQNEAQ (reference sequence). CDR3 DNA: TGTGCCAGCAGCTTAGACGGGAGAGGAGTCCGGGAGACCCAGTACTTC. Protein product: CASSLDGRGVRETQYF.

This sequence joins TRBV5-4 and TRBJ1-6; possible D gene TRBD1, 6 bases. Trimming pared 4 bases from V and 10 bases from J, leaving 24 bases between. CDR3 length equals 17 residues. Germline lookup yields CDR1 SGHNT and CDR2 YYREEE (reference sequence). In DNA form, the CDR3 reads TGTGCCAGCAGCAGGGCATCCGTCGGGGGCGTCGACTCACCCCTCCACTTT. Amino acid sequence: CASSRASVGGVDSPLHF.